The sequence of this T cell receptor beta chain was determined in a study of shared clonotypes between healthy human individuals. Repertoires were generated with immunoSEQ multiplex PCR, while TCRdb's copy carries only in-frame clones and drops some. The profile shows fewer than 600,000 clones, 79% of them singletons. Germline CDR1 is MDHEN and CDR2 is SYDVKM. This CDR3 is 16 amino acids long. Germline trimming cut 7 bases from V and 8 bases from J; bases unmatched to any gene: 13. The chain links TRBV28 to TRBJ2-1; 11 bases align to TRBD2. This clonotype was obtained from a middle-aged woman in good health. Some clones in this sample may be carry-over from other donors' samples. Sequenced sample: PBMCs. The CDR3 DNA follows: TGTGCCAGCACCCGCCTAGCGGGAGGTGGTGTCGATGAGCAGTTCTTC. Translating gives CASTRLAGGGVDEQFF.